The 27 T cell receptor beta chains presented below share a single source sample, sequenced in a study of blood T cell repertoires in COVID-19. Sequenced by immunoSEQ multiplex PCR; TCRdb stores in-frame clones only, minus some. The sample gives a few hundred thousand clones, roughly 85% of which show up once; approximately 5% is in the top ten. What was sequenced was peripheral blood. Receptor source: a man aged 50 to 59 with active or convalescent COVID-19.

This chain connects TRBV5-8 to TRBJ2-1; unclear D gene. This CDR3 has 12 residues. Trimming removed 4 bases from V and 4 bases from J, with 6 bases in between. Germline values: CDR1 SGHTS, CDR2 YDEGEE. The DNA for the CDR3 is TGTGCCAGCAGCCCGCGTTACAATGAGCAGTTCTTC. This codes for CASSPRYNEQFF.

This clone occurred once. The V and J genes are TRBV7-9 and TRBJ1-2, with 7 bases matching TRBD1. The germline V gene encodes CDR1 SEHNR and CDR2 FQNEAQ (reference sequence). There are 12 residues in the CDR3. V lost 8 bases, J lost 0 bases, and 0 bases stayed unmatched. The CDR3 spells CASGTANYGYTF. CDR3 coding DNA: TGTGCCAGCGGGACAGCTAACTATGGCTACACCTTC.

This clone was counted only a few times. The chain joins TRBV19 to TRBJ1-1, with unresolved D. Trimming removed 1 base from V and 0 bases from J, with 6 bases in between. In germline, CDR1 is LNHDA, CDR2 SQIVND (reference sequence). CDR3 length: 14 amino acids. CDR3 sequence: CASSIGNMNTEAFF. In DNA, the CDR3 is TGTGCCAGTAGTATAGGTAACATGAACACTGAAGCTTTCTTT.

The rearrangement uses TRBV3-1 (or the pseudogene TRBV3-2) and TRBJ1-5; D is uncertain. The germline CDR1 and CDR2 sequences are LGHDT and YNNKEL (reference sequence). V lost 3 bases and J 5 bases, leaving 8 bases between the germline ends. The CDR3 loop spans 13 amino acids. CDR3 amino acids: CASSQLRDQPQHF. DNA for the CDR3: TGTGCCAGCAGCCAGCTTCGGGATCAGCCCCAGCATTTT.

The chain recombines TRBV7-2 with TRBJ2-5; 10 bases map to TRBD1. Per the germline V gene, CDR1 is SGHTA and CDR2 is FQGNSA. V was pared by 5 bases and J by 5 bases, with 14 bases of the junction left unmatched. CDR3 length: 17 amino acids. CDR3 sequence reads: CASSPYIRDRGVETQYF. DNA of the CDR3: TGTGCCAGCAGCCCATACATAAGGGACAGGGGTGTGGAGACCCAGTACTTC.

The chain combines TRBV3-1 (or the pseudogene TRBV3-2) with TRBJ1-5, with D perhaps matching TRBD1 (5 bases). With 0 bases removed from V and 6 bases from J, the gap between germline ends came to 12 bases. The CDR3 is made up of 15 amino acids. Germline CDR1 is LGHDT and CDR2 is YNNKEL (reference sequence). The DNA of the CDR3 is TGTGCCAGCAGCCAAGACATGGGGCAGGGTCAGCCCCAGCATTTT. Its translation is CASSQDMGQGQPQHF.

CDR3 sequence (DNA): TGTGCCAGCAGCTCCCTAACAGCCCGGGGCGAGCAGTACTTC. Translating it yields CASSSLTARGEQYF. The chain recombines TRBV11-2 with TRBJ2-7; possibly TRBD2 for D (5 bases). Trimming pared 4 bases from V and 6 bases from J, leaving 16 bases between. Germline V gene lookup returns CDR1 SGHAT and CDR2 FQNNGV. The CDR3 is 14 amino acids.

The chain combines TRBV3-1 (or the pseudogene TRBV3-2) with TRBJ2-1; 9 nucleotides match TRBD1. The CDR3 is 17 amino acids. Trimming took 1 base from V and 3 from J; bases not matched to a gene: 7. Germline V gene sequence: CDR1 LGHDT, CDR2 YNNKEL (reference sequence). The CDR3 loop is CASSQGLPGQGYNEQFF. The CDR3 nucleotides are TGTGCCAGCAGCCAAGGCCTACCGGGACAGGGCTACAATGAGCAGTTCTTC.

As for this clone: The junction shows a germline mismatch at one end, possibly a read error. CDR3 amino acids: CASSISTGLGSPLHF. The CDR3 coding sequence is TGTGCCAGCAGTATATCTACAGGGCTAGGTTCACCCCTCCACTTT. This chain connects TRBV27 to TRBJ1-6, with a tentative D call TRBD1 (6 bases). Germline CDR1 MNHEY, CDR2 SMNVEV (reference sequence). The CDR3 has 15 residues.

The V gene is TRBV12-1, the J gene TRBJ1-2. TRBV12-1 is listed as a pseudogene. The CDR3 is 14 residues long. CDR3 nucleotides: TGTGCCAGCAGCTTAGGCAGAACGGGCTATGGCTACACCTTC. It translates to CASSLGRTGYGYTF.

The CDR3 nucleotides read TGCGCCAGCAGCCAAGACGGCACCGGGGAGCTGTTTTTT. Translating it yields CASSQDGTGELFF. The V call is TRBV4-3, the J call TRBJ2-2; D is unresolved. Trimming took 0 bases from V and 4 from J, leaving 3 bases between them. CDR1 LGHNA and CDR2 YSLEER come from the germline V gene. This CDR3 comprises 13 residues.

CDR3 sequence reads: CSAGTAARNTQYF. The DNA for the CDR3 is TGCAGCGCCGGGACTGCTGCGAGGAATACGCAGTATTTT. This chain uses TRBV29-1 with TRBJ2-3, with a possible D match to TRBD2 (6 bases). V lost 7 bases to trimming and J lost 7 bases, with 18 bases between them. There are 13 residues in the CDR3. Germline CDR1 is SQVTM and CDR2 is ANQGSEA.

This chain uses TRBV5-1 with TRBJ2-1; D possibly corresponds to TRBD1 (6 bases). Trimming cost V 1 base and J 0 bases, with 11 bases left between them. The CDR3 is made up of 16 amino acids. Germline V gene lookup returns CDR1 SGHRS and CDR2 YFSETQ. The CDR3 bases are TGCGCCAGCAGCTTGACGGGACAACGCTCCTACAATGAGCAGTTCTTC. It codes for CASSLTGQRSYNEQFF.

The chain recombines TRBV5-4 with TRBJ2-3, with unresolved D. CDR3 length: 15 amino acids. V dropped 0 bases and J dropped 0 bases, with 8 bases sitting between them. The germline V gene encodes CDR1 SGHNT and CDR2 YYREEE (reference sequence). The CDR3 DNA sequence: TGTGCCAGCAGCTTGGGTGTCAGTAGCACAGATACGCAGTATTTT. This translates into CASSLGVSSTDTQYF.

The V and J genes are TRBV24-1 and TRBJ2-1; D is unclear. The V gene's germline CDR1 is KGHDR and CDR2 SFDVKD. The CDR3 is 14 amino acids. V gave up 5 bases and J gave up 4 bases, with 11 bases separating them. CDR3 nucleotides: TGTGCCACCAGTGGGGCAGGATGGTACAATGAGCAGTTCTTC. This gives the protein CATSGAGWYNEQFF.

The chain links TRBV14 to TRBJ1-1; weak D call: TRBD1 (6 bases). Germline CDR1 is SGHDN and CDR2 is FVKESK. Trimming stripped 4 bases from V and 3 bases from J, with 12 bases between. There are 14 residues in the CDR3. The CDR3 DNA sequence: TGTGCCAGCAGCCGCGGACAGTTCCACACTGAAGCTTTCTTT. This sequence encodes CASSRGQFHTEAFF.

J is TRBJ2-1 and V is TRBV5-4; D call uncertain. Trimming removed 1 base from V and 6 bases from J, with 8 bases in between. This CDR3 has 13 residues. Germline V lookup: CDR1 SGHNT, CDR2 YYREEE (reference sequence). Written as DNA, the CDR3 is TGTGCCAGCAGCTTGACAGCATCCAATGAGCAGTTCTTC. This encodes CASSLTASNEQFF.

The chain couples TRBV27 to TRBJ1-1; D is unclear. Per germline, CDR1 MNHEY and CDR2 SMNVEV (reference sequence). This CDR3 region has 14 residues. Between the trimmed V and J ends, which lost 5 bases and 1 base, there was a span of 11 bases. The CDR3 sequence is CASSPLIRNTEAFF. CDR3 DNA sequence: TGTGCCAGCAGTCCATTAATCAGGAACACTGAAGCTTTCTTT.

The V and J genes are TRBV7-3 and TRBJ2-7, with a tentative D call TRBD2 (6 bases). Looked up from germline, CDR1 is SGHTA and CDR2 is FQGTGA. The CDR3 runs 15 residues. The V gene lost 0 bases and the J gene lost 4 bases, with 13 bases spanning the gap. The CDR3 DNA follows: TGTGCCAGCAGCTTAACCGCGGGGACTCTATACGAGCAGTACTTC. Its translation: CASSLTAGTLYEQYF.

The chain couples TRBV28 to TRBJ2-5, with a weak D call TRBD1 (6 bases). Per germline, CDR1 MDHEN and CDR2 SYDVKM. The V end was cut by 2 bases, the J end by 4 bases, with 14 bases between. CDR3 size: 15 residues. The CDR3 loop is CASSLGTRALETQYF. The CDR3 region has the DNA TGTGCCAGCAGTTTAGGGACACGAGCATTAGAGACCCAGTACTTC.

The V call is TRBV5-1, the J call TRBJ2-2; 8 bases align to TRBD1. V shed 4 bases, J shed 0 bases, and the junction held 5 bases outside the gene matches. The CDR3 runs 16 residues. CDR1 is SGHRS, CDR2 YFSETQ, per germline. CDR3 bases: TGCGCCAGCAGCCTTTCAGGGGGCGCGAACACCGGGGAGCTGTTTTTT. Encoded protein: CASSLSGGANTGELFF. Full variable domain (outside the CDR3, taken from reference TRBV5-1 and TRBJ2-2): KAGVTQTPRYLIKTRGQQVTLSCSPISGHRSVSWYQQTPGQGLQFLFEYFSETQRNKGNFPGRFSGRQFSNSRSEMNVSTLELGDSALYLCASSLSGGANTGELFFGEGSRLTVL.

This chain uses TRBV5-1 with TRBJ2-7; 10 nucleotides match TRBD2. CDR1 SGHRS and CDR2 YFSETQ come from the germline V gene. The V gene end was trimmed by 0 bases and the J gene end by 3 bases; junction bases not matched to a gene: 9. The CDR3 runs 17 residues. DNA for the CDR3: TGCGCCAGCAGCTTGGCGGCTAGCGGGAGTGGAGTCTACGAGCAGTACTTC. Amino acids: CASSLAASGSGVYEQYF. The entire variable domain, with the rest obtained from reference TRBV5-1 and TRBJ2-7, is as follows: KAGVTQTPRYLIKTRGQQVTLSCSPISGHRSVSWYQQTPGQGLQFLFEYFSETQRNKGNFPGRFSGRQFSNSRSEMNVSTLELGDSALYLCASSLAASGSGVYEQYFGPGTRLTVT.

CDR3 sequence: CASSPPGLAVYNEQFF. CDR3 nucleotides: TGTGCCAGCAGCCCACCCGGACTAGCGGTCTACAATGAGCAGTTCTTC. The V and J genes are TRBV7-9 and TRBJ2-1, with TRBD2 matching over 10 bases. The V and J ends lost 5 bases and 3 bases, in that order; junction bases with no gene match: 7. The CDR3 extends over 16 amino acids. Germline loops: CDR1 SEHNR, CDR2 FQNEAQ (reference sequence).

This clone was observed a single time. The gene calls are TRBV5-4 and TRBJ1-1; D unresolved. The length of the CDR3 is 16 residues. The germline gives CDR1 SGHNT, CDR2 YYREEE (reference sequence). V was shortened by 4 bases and J by 3 bases, with 19 bases between the two germline ends. CDR3 sequence (DNA): TGTGCCAGCAGCCCCGGTGATCGGAGATCGTACACTGAAGCTTTCTTT. It specifies CASSPGDRRSYTEAFF. Full variable domain (missing parts from reference TRBV5-4 and TRBJ1-1): ETGVTQSPTHLIKTRGQQVTLRCSSQSGHNTVSWYQQALGQGPQFIFQYYREEENGRGNFPPRFSGLQFPNYSSELNVNALELDDSALYLCASSPGDRRSYTEAFFGQGTRLTVV.

The gene calls are TRBV10-3 and TRBJ2-5; 15 bases map to TRBD2. This CDR3 region has 17 residues. Unmatched junction bases numbered 7, after V lost 5 bases and J lost 3 bases. Germline CDR1 ENHRY, CDR2 SYGVKD. DNA for the CDR3: TGTGCCATCAGTCCTGGGACTAGCGGGAGGAATAAAGAGACCCAGTACTTC. Its translation: CAISPGTSGRNKETQYF.

The chain's CDR3 is CASSQVGASYNSPLHF. CDR3 nucleotide sequence: TGTGCCAGCAGCCAAGTGGGGGCATCCTATAATTCACCCCTCCACTTT. The chain uses TRBV14 and TRBJ1-6; D might be TRBD1 (6 bases). This CDR3 is built from 16 residues. Trimming pared 1 base from V and 1 base from J, leaving 8 bases between. Germline CDR1 and CDR2: SGHDN and FVKESK.

The chain carries TRBV9 and TRBJ2-7, with TRBD2 matching over 10 bases. Germline V CDR1 and CDR2: SGDLS, YYNGEE. The V segment lost 2 bases and the J segment 2 bases; nucleotides outside the gene matches: 7. The CDR3 sequence is 16 residues long. The CDR3 reads CASSVSGTSATYEQYF. The CDR3 region has the DNA TGTGCCAGCAGCGTTTCCGGGACTAGCGCAACCTACGAGCAGTACTTC.